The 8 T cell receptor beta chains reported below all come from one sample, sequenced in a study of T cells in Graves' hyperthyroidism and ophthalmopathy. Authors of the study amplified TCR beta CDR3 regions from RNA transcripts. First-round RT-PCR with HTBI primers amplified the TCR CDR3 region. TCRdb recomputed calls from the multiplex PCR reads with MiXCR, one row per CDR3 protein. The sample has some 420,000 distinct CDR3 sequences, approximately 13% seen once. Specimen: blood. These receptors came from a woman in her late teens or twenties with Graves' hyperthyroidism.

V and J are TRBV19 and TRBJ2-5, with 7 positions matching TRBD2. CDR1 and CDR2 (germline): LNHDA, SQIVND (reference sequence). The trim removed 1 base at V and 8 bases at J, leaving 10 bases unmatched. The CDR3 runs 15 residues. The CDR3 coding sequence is TGTGCCAGTAGTATAGGCCTGGGAGGGCCGTCAACCCAGTACTTC. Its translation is CASSIGLGGPSTQYF. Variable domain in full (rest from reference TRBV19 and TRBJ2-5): DGGITQSPKYLFRKEGQNVTLSCEQNLNHDAMYWYRQDPGQGLRLIYYSQIVNDFQKGDIAEGYSVSREKKESFPLTVTSAQKNPTAFYLCASSIGLGGPSTQYFGPGTRLLVL.

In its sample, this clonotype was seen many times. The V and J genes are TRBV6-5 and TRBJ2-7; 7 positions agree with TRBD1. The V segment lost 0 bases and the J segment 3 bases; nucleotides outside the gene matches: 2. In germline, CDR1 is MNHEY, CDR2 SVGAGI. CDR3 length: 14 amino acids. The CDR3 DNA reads TGTGCCAGCAGTTACTCACCAGGGGGCTACGAGCAGTACTTC. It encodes CASSYSPGGYEQYF.

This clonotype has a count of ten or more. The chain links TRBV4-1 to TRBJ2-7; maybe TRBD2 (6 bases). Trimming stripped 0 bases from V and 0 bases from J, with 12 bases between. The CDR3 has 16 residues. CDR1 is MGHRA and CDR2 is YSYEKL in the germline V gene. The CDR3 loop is CASSQEWRGNSYEQYF. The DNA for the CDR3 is TGCGCCAGCAGCCAAGAGTGGCGGGGCAACTCCTACGAGCAGTACTTC.

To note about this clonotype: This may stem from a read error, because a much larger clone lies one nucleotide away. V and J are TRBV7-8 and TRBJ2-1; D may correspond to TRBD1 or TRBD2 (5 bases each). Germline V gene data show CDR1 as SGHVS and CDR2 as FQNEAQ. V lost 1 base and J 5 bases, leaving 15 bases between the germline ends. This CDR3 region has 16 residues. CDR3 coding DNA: TGTGCCAGCAGCTTAGGGATCGGGCCGGGGCACAATGAGCAGTTCTTC. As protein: CASSLGIGPGHNEQFF.

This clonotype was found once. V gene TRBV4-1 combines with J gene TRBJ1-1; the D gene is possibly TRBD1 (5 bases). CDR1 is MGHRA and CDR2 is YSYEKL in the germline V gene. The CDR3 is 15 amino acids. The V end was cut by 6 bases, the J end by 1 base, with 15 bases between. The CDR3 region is CASRPLGGGNTEAFF. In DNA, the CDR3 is TGCGCCAGCAGACCGCTGGGGGGGGGGAACACTGAAGCTTTCTTT.

The CDR3 sequence is CATMGRGTDTQYF. CDR3 bases: TGTGCCACCATGGGACGGGGCACAGATACGCAGTATTTT. This chain links TRBV19 with TRBJ2-3; possibly TRBD1 or TRBD2 for D (5 bases each). CDR1 and CDR2 from the germline V gene are LNHDA and SQIVND (reference sequence). The CDR3 length is 13 residues. Deletions cut 10 bases from V and 1 base from J, with 12 bases between.

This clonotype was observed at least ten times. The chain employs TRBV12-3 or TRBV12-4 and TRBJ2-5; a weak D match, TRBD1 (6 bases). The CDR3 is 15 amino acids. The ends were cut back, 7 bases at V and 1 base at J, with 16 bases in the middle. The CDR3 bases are TGTGCCAGCACCAACCTCAGGGGATTCCAAGAGACCCAGTACTTC. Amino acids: CASTNLRGFQETQYF.

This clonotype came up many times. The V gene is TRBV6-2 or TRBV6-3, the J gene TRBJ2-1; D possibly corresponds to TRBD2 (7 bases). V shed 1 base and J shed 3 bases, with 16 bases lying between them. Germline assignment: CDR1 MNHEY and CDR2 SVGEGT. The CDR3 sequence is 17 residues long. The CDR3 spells CASSYFEGGGDYNEQFF. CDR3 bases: TGTGCCAGCAGTTACTTCGAGGGGGGAGGGGACTACAATGAGCAGTTCTTC.